The TCR beta chain under discussion was sequenced for a study of cytomegalovirus exposure and HLA in healthy donors. Study information: Earlier, approximately 180 million T cells were analyzed, and 90 million to 140 million unique TCR beta sequences were found among them. There were 65 million to 85 million unique TCRs (from HLA-typed donors) in an early data release.

Primers: 60 Vbeta forward and 13 Jbeta reverse. Generated by immunoSEQ multiplex PCR, the TCRdb table keeps only in-frame clones and is missing some. The sample shows 150,000 to 200,000 clones, 80% to 85% of them seen only once. Findings and caveats of the study: In a later analysis, HLA-associated TCR beta chains were more clonally expanded than equally common others. Based on reports, TCR beta sequences accurately predicted HLA-A and HLA-B alleles for most subjects.

Germline V gene lookup returns CDR1 LNHNV and CDR2 YYDKDF (reference sequence). The CDR3 spans 19 residues. V was pared by 0 bases and J by 3 bases, with 22 bases between. About this clone: The antigen is not known.

This clonotype was obtained from a woman in her late teens or twenties in good health and CMV-seropositive. This rearrangement joins TRBV15 to TRBJ2-3, with a weak D call TRBD1 (6 bases). The sample consisted of PBMCs. The CDR3 sequence: CATSRDLGAEFVRTDTQYF. CDR3 bases: TGTGCCACCAGCAGAGATTTGGGGGCGGAATTTGTAAGGACAGATACGCAGTATTTT.